This T cell receptor (beta chain) was sequenced for a study of PD-1 blockade in classical Hodgkin lymphoma. Findings and limits, study-wide: Causes of the repertoire differences remain undefined, possibly disease activity or prior therapy. Healthy donors reportedly exceeded newly diagnosed patients in baseline TCR diversity.

CDR1 and CDR2 (germline): MDHEN, SYDVKM. The CDR3 sequence is 15 residues long. Unmatched junction bases numbered 5, after V lost 4 bases and J lost 6 bases. The repertoire was sequenced with immunoSEQ multiplex PCR; TCRdb's copy has only in-frame clones and lacks some. The sample lists 30,000 to 40,000 clones, roughly 90% occurring once. As to time point: newly diagnosed, previously untreated cHL patient sample. Negative selection with magnetic separation was used to purify CD4+ T cells from thawed PBMCs. Acting as the comparison were PBMCs from newly diagnosed, untreated classical Hodgkin lymphoma. Worth noting for this clone: Antigen unknown.

What was sequenced was CD4+ T cells from blood. The clonotype comes from a human donor with classical Hodgkin lymphoma. The chain recombines TRBV28 with TRBJ2-1; 11 bases align to TRBD2. CDR3 DNA: TGTGCCAGCAGTTATTTAGCGGGGGGGGCCAATGAGCAGTTCTTC. Protein sequence: CASSYLAGGANEQFF. Combining the CDR3 with reference TRBV28 and TRBJ2-1 gives the whole variable domain DVKVTQSSRYLVKRTGEKVFLECVQDMDHENMFWYRQDPGLGLRLIYFSYDVKMKEKGDIPEGYSVSREKKERFSLILESASTNQTSMYLCASSYLAGGANEQFFGPGTRLTVL.